This TCR beta chain comes out of a study of T cell changes during pregnancy in multiple sclerosis. V was trimmed by 3 bases and J by 7 bases, leaving 13 bases between them. The CDR3 extends over 13 amino acids. Germline CDR1 reads GTSNPN; CDR2 reads SVGIG (reference sequence). Repertoires were generated with immunoSEQ multiplex PCR, while TCRdb's copy carries only in-frame clones and drops some. The top ten hold 0.65% to 0.95% of the sample, which has approximately 88,000 clones, 94% seen once. Specimen: peripheral blood, collected in the third trimester of pregnancy. This chain uses TRBV30 with TRBJ1-5; D not resolved. This sequence originates from a female donor with multiple sclerosis, enrolled in a pregnancy study. The CDR3 loop is CAWSAREAQPQHF. CDR3 sequence (DNA): TGTGCCTGGAGCGCTCGAGAGGCCCAGCCCCAGCATTTT.